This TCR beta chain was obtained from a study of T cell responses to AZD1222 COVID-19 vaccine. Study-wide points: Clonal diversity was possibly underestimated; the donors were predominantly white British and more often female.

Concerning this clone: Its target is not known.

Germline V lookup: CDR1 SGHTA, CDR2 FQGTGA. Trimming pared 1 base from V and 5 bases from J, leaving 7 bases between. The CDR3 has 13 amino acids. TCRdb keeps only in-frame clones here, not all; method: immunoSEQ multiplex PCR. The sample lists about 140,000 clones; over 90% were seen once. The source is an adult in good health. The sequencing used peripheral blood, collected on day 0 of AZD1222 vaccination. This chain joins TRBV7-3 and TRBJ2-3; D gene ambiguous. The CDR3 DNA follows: TGTGCCAGCAGCTTAAAAACCGGAGATACGCAGTATTTT. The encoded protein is CASSLKTGDTQYF. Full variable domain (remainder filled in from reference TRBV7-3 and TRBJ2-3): GAGVSQTPSNKVTEKGKYVELRCDPISGHTALYWYRQSLGQGPEFLIYFQGTGAADDSGLPNDRFFAVRPEGSVSTLKIQRTERGDSAVYLCASSLKTGDTQYFGPGTRLTVL.